The T cell receptor (beta chain) under discussion was sequenced for a study of blood T cell repertoires in COVID-19. Study-wide background: Researchers got acute and convalescent COVID-19 samples from the United States, Italy and Spain.

Losses at the gene ends were 5 bases for V and 5 bases for J; bases not matched to a gene: 8. Germline assignment: CDR1 SGHRS and CDR2 YFSETQ. The CDR3 runs 14 residues. Original processing notes: Nucleated cell number was recorded as an estimate derived from reference gene primer amplification. Sequenced by immunoSEQ multiplex PCR; TCRdb stores in-frame clones only, minus some. Clone size and V and J calls were adopted from that table, with D and trimming inferred from the DNA. This sample has 230,000 or so clones, with around 84% found just once. Enrolled through a virtual design, the participants were between roughly 18 and 100 years of age and came from about two dozen US areas. Donors were grouped by their self-reported clinical history.

The chain couples TRBV5-1 to TRBJ1-1, with 8 bases lining up with TRBD1. The sequenced material came from PBMCs or T cells enriched from blood (not recorded which). This receptor was taken from a woman aged 50 to 60 who had been exposed to COVID-19. The CDR3 loop is CASSQGALRTEAFF. The CDR3 DNA reads TGCGCCAGCAGTCAGGGGGCGCTCAGAACTGAAGCTTTCTTT.